This TCR beta chain is from a study of radiotherapy plus CTLA-4 blockade in lung cancer. From germline, CDR1 is MDHEN and CDR2 SYDVKM. The CDR3 totals 13 residues. Trimming left V 6 bases short and J 7 bases short, with 15 bases between. The table came from immunoSEQ multiplex PCR; TCRdb's copy has only in-frame clones and leaves some out. The table shows some 80,000 clones, with 70% to 85% occurring only once. The TCR comes from a human donor with non-small cell lung cancer who had stable disease on radiotherapy plus ipilimumab. V is TRBV28 and J is TRBJ2-5; TRBD1 or TRBD2 may be the D gene (5 bases each). The material sequenced was peripheral blood, taken from a patient treated with radiotherapy plus ipilimumab. CDR3 protein: CASRGTVIGTQYF. The CDR3, as DNA: TGTGCCAGCAGGGGGACGGTGATAGGGACCCAGTACTTC. The whole variable domain, filled in from reference TRBV28 and TRBJ2-5, reads DVKVTQSSRYLVKRTGEKVFLECVQDMDHENMFWYRQDPGLGLRLIYFSYDVKMKEKGDIPEGYSVSREKKERFSLILESASTNQTSMYLCASRGTVIGTQYFGPGTRLLVL.